Shown below are 21 T cell receptor beta chains from a single sample sequenced in a study of blood T cell repertoires in COVID-19. Sequencing was performed with immunoSEQ multiplex PCR; in TCRdb, only in-frame clones are kept and a portion is missing. The sample lists 430,000 or so clones, approximately 90% seen once, with 0.65% to 1% in the top ten. Source material: peripheral blood. The source is a man younger than 35 with COVID-19, enrolled during active disease.

V is TRBV19 and J is TRBJ2-2; 7 nucleotides match TRBD2. The V gene end was trimmed by 6 bases and the J gene end by 4 bases; junction bases not matched to a gene: 5. CDR3 length: 14 residues. CDR1 LNHDA and CDR2 SQIVND come from the germline V gene (reference sequence). DNA of the CDR3: TGTGCCAGTAGCCCCGGGACTACCACCGGGGAGCTGTTTTTT. Amino acid sequence: CASSPGTTTGELFF.

CDR3 amino acids: CASSLLRNTGELFF. The CDR3 DNA sequence: TGTGCCAGCAGCTTACTCAGGAACACCGGGGAGCTGTTTTTT. This chain joins TRBV11-3 and TRBJ2-2, with D unclear. Trimming stripped 2 bases from V and 1 base from J, with 5 bases between. The length of the CDR3 is 14 residues. Germline values: CDR1 SGHNT, CDR2 YENEEA.

The chain employs TRBV27 and TRBJ1-1, with 12 positions matching TRBD1. The CDR3 has 16 residues. The V segment lost 4 bases and the J segment 4 bases; nucleotides outside the gene matches: 7. Germline V gene data show CDR1 as MNHEY and CDR2 as SMNVEV (reference sequence). The CDR3 DNA reads TGTGCCAGCAGTTCCGGGACAGGGGGCGCAGGCACTGAAGCTTTCTTT. This translates into CASSSGTGGAGTEAFF.

The rearrangement joins TRBV6-5 to TRBJ2-7; maybe TRBD1 (8 bases). This CDR3 is built from 15 residues. Trimming pared 8 bases from V and 2 bases from J, leaving 19 bases between. Germline assignment: CDR1 MNHEY and CDR2 SVGAGI. The CDR3 is CASRTQGGSPYEQYF. In nucleotides, the CDR3 is TGTGCCAGCCGGACACAGGGGGGGAGCCCCTACGAGCAGTACTTC.

The V gene is TRBV3-1 (or the pseudogene TRBV3-2), the J gene TRBJ2-5, with 8 bases aligning to TRBD2. Germline V gene sequence: CDR1 LGHDT, CDR2 YNNKEL (reference sequence). The ends lost 2 bases at V and 1 base at J; junction bases unmatched: 9. The CDR3 length is 17 residues. As DNA, the CDR3 is TGTGCCAGCAGCCAACTCCCGGGAGGGCAGAGCCAAGAGACCCAGTACTTC. Protein sequence: CASSQLPGGQSQETQYF.

The chain couples TRBV14 to TRBJ1-1, with a tentative D call TRBD1 (6 bases). The CDR3 length is 13 residues. V gave up 4 bases and J gave up 2 bases, with 8 bases separating them. The germline CDR1 and CDR2 sequences are SGHDN and FVKESK. The CDR3, as DNA: TGTGCCAGCAGCCGACAGGCCAACACTGAAGCTTTCTTT. It codes for CASSRQANTEAFF.

Details on this clone: Other DNA sequences from this sample encode an identical CDR3 as well. The rearrangement joins TRBV19 to TRBJ2-5; the D gene is possibly TRBD2 (5 bases). Germline CDR1 reads LNHDA; CDR2 reads SQIVND (reference sequence). This CDR3 contains 11 residues. V lost 8 bases and J lost 4, with 8 bases in between. The CDR3 loop reads CASSSGETQYF. The CDR3 nucleotides read TGTGCCAGTTCCAGCGGAGAGACCCAGTACTTC.

As for this clone: In the same sample, other DNA sequences code for this CDR3. V usage is TRBV12-3 or TRBV12-4 and J usage is TRBJ2-7; maybe TRBD2 (6 bases). The V and J ends lost 2 bases and 6 bases respectively, with 11 bases between them. The CDR3 has 13 amino acids. This CDR3 reads CASSLRLVGEQYF. The CDR3 region has the DNA TGTGCCAGCAGTTTAAGACTAGTGGGCGAGCAGTACTTC.

This sequence joins TRBV27 and TRBJ2-3; the D is unclear. The CDR3 consists of 14 residues. Germline loops: CDR1 MNHEY, CDR2 SMNVEV (reference sequence). The ends were cut back, 6 bases at V and 4 bases at J, with 14 bases in the middle. The DNA for the CDR3 is TGTGCCAGCAGCCGCGGTTTAGAGGCAGATACGCAGTATTTT. Translating gives CASSRGLEADTQYF.

V is TRBV7-9 and J is TRBJ1-6; possible D gene TRBD1, 6 bases. The germline V gene encodes CDR1 SEHNR and CDR2 FQNEAQ (reference sequence). Trimming removed 5 bases at V and 10 bases at J, with 15 bases between. This CDR3 region has 14 residues. The CDR3 here is CASSRTVDRSPLHF. As DNA, the CDR3 is TGTGCCAGCAGCCGGACAGTCGATAGGTCACCCCTCCACTTT.

V usage is TRBV7-9 and J usage is TRBJ2-1, with D possibly TRBD2 on 6 matching bases. V lost 1 base to trimming and J lost 5 bases, with 9 bases between them. The CDR3 contains 14 residues. Looked up from germline, CDR1 is SEHNR and CDR2 is FQNEAQ (reference sequence). This CDR3 is CASSLGTSHNEQFF. The CDR3 bases are TGTGCCAGCAGCTTAGGAACTAGCCACAATGAGCAGTTCTTC.

This chain uses TRBV7-9 with TRBJ2-1, with a weak D call TRBD2 (7 bases). Germline values: CDR1 SEHNR, CDR2 FQNEAQ (reference sequence). The CDR3 spans 12 residues. The germline V and J ends were trimmed by 10 bases and 5 bases, with 12 bases remaining between them. Here the CDR3 reads CAIAGADNEQFF. Written as DNA, the CDR3 is TGTGCCATTGCGGGGGCGGACAATGAGCAGTTCTTC.

The CDR3 DNA follows: TGTGCCTGGGGCAGTGACACTGAAGCTTTCTTT. Encoded protein: CAWGSDTEAFF. The chain has TRBV30 and TRBJ1-1; no definite D call. This CDR3 has 11 residues. Deletions cut 5 bases from V and 3 bases from J, with 7 bases between. The germline gives CDR1 GTSNPN, CDR2 SVGIG (reference sequence).

J is TRBJ2-4 and V is TRBV5-6; the D gene is possibly TRBD1 (5 bases). V was shortened by 4 bases and J by 4 bases, with 9 bases between the two germline ends. CDR1 is SGHDT and CDR2 is YYEEEE in the germline V gene. CDR3 size: 13 residues. The CDR3 reads CASSKDTKNIQYF. The CDR3 region has the DNA TGTGCCAGCAGCAAGGACACAAAAAACATTCAGTACTTC.

CDR3 protein: CASSLTRLTGENTEAFF. The CDR3 DNA follows: TGCGCCAGCAGCTTGACTAGACTGACAGGGGAGAACACTGAAGCTTTCTTT. The chain employs TRBV5-1 and TRBJ1-1, with 8 bases that match TRBD1. Germline V gene lookup returns CDR1 SGHRS and CDR2 YFSETQ. Losses at the gene ends were 1 base for V and 1 base for J; bases not matched to a gene: 9. The CDR3 is made up of 17 amino acids.

This clone was observed at least ten times. J is TRBJ2-1 and V is TRBV6-5, with 8 bases identical to TRBD1. With V trimmed by 8 bases and J by 4 bases, 4 bases remained unmatched. Germline CDR1 reads MNHEY; CDR2 reads SVGAGI. The CDR3 contains 13 residues. CDR3 loop: CASGGQEYNEQFF. CDR3 bases: TGTGCCAGCGGGGGACAGGAGTACAATGAGCAGTTCTTC.

V and J are TRBV5-1 and TRBJ1-5; D is unresolved. Germline CDR1 reads SGHRS; CDR2 reads YFSETQ. This CDR3 is 15 amino acids long. Trimming cost V 0 bases and J 6 bases, with 13 bases left between them. CDR3 in amino acids: CASSLGTAEGQPQHF. The CDR3 DNA follows: TGCGCCAGCAGCTTGGGGACGGCTGAGGGTCAGCCCCAGCATTTT.

The rearrangement links TRBV6-5 to TRBJ1-2, with no clear D. The CDR3 is 14 amino acids. CDR1 and CDR2 from the germline V gene are MNHEY and SVGAGI. Between the trimmed V and J ends, which lost 4 bases and 8 bases, there was a span of 17 bases. CDR3 in DNA: TGTGCCAGCAGTTCCCAGACCGGAGTACGCGGCTACACCTTC. Amino acid sequence: CASSSQTGVRGYTF.

Worth noting for this clone: Other DNA sequences from this sample encode an identical CDR3 as well. The V and J genes are TRBV5-1 and TRBJ2-5, with D unclear. Germline CDR1 is SGHRS and CDR2 is YFSETQ. The V end lost 1 base, the J end lost 2 bases, and 6 bases lay between the germline ends. The length of the CDR3 is 13 residues. CDR3 DNA sequence: TGCGCCAGCAGCTTGACATATCAAGAGACCCAGTACTTC. Translating gives CASSLTYQETQYF. Complete variable domain (other parts from reference TRBV5-1 and TRBJ2-5): KAGVTQTPRYLIKTRGQQVTLSCSPISGHRSVSWYQQTPGQGLQFLFEYFSETQRNKGNFPGRFSGRQFSNSRSEMNVSTLELGDSALYLCASSLTYQETQYFGPGTRLLVL.

V usage is TRBV12-5 and J usage is TRBJ1-1; possibly TRBD1 for D (6 bases). CDR1 is LGHNT, CDR2 FRNRAP, per germline. This CDR3 is 17 amino acids long. V lost 0 bases and J lost 7, with 21 bases in between. The CDR3: CASGLVRSFRGGGEAFF. The CDR3 DNA follows: TGTGCTAGTGGTTTGGTACGGTCCTTTAGGGGGGGAGGTGAAGCTTTCTTT.

The chain employs TRBV2 and TRBJ2-3; 8 nucleotides agree with TRBD1. This CDR3 has 15 residues. The germline V gene has CDR1 SNHLY and CDR2 FYNNEI. V lost 4 bases to trimming and J lost 0 bases; unmatched junction nucleotides: 3. The CDR3 spells CASSGNRGSTDTQYF. The CDR3 DNA reads as TGTGCCAGCAGTGGTAACAGGGGGAGCACAGATACGCAGTATTTT.